This T cell receptor (beta chain) appears in the sequencing data of a study of PD-1 blockade in classical Hodgkin lymphoma. Findings of the study overall: Although disease activity or prior therapy may be involved, causes of the repertoire differences remain undefined. TCR diversity in CD4+, not CD8+, cells rose significantly by C4D1.

Profiled with immunoSEQ multiplex PCR; TCRdb holds only in-frame clones, not every one. The data hold under 60,000 clones, with around 67% observed a single time. This clone was observed a few times. What it binds is unknown. Every one of the patients relapsed after autologous stem cell transplantation (brentuximab vedotin exposure was variable). Germline trimming cut 5 bases from V and 3 bases from J; bases unmatched to any gene: 10. The CDR3 is made up of 15 amino acids. Per the germline V gene, CDR1 is SGHAT and CDR2 is FQNNGV. The starting material was peripheral blood mononuclear cells (PBMCs), obtained before the second cycle of nivolumab. This chain connects TRBV11-2 to TRBJ2-7; 7 bases map to TRBD1. This TCR was recovered from a human donor with classical Hodgkin lymphoma. This CDR3 reads CASSILTGNRYEQYF. The CDR3 nucleotides read TGTGCCAGCAGCATCCTGACAGGGAATCGCTACGAGCAGTACTTC.